Following are 13 T cell receptor beta chains from one sample sequenced in a study of T cells in localized non-small cell lung cancer. Clones were sequenced by immunoSEQ multiplex PCR, and TCRdb holds only the in-frame ones, with some missing. The profile shows some 11,000 clones, around four fifths of them singletons. Sequenced here: peripheral blood, sampled before any cancer treatment. Receptors originate from a male donor aged 60 or over with stage I lung adenocarcinoma.

The V call is TRBV6-5, the J call TRBJ2-7, with D unclear. The CDR3 totals 13 residues. V lost 0 bases and J 3 bases, leaving 6 bases between the germline ends. Germline V lookup: CDR1 MNHEY, CDR2 SVGAGI. The CDR3 is CASSYSENYEQYF. In DNA form, the CDR3 reads TGTGCCAGCAGTTACTCAGAAAACTACGAGCAGTACTTC.

J is TRBJ2-1 and V is TRBV18, with D perhaps TRBD1 (5 bases). V was pared by 2 bases and J by 6 bases, with 8 bases between. The CDR3 has 13 residues. Germline V gene data show CDR1 as KGHSH and CDR2 as LQKENI. The CDR3 DNA sequence: TGTGCCAGCTCACCAAGTAGGGGCAATGAGCAGTTCTTC. The encoded protein is CASSPSRGNEQFF.

The V gene is TRBV25-1, the J gene TRBJ2-3; perhaps TRBD1 as D (5 bases). Deletions cut 3 bases from V and 7 bases from J, with 11 bases between. The CDR3 runs 13 residues. CDR1 MGHDK and CDR2 SYGVNS come from the germline V gene. The CDR3 reads CASSDDRGYTQYF. The CDR3, as DNA: TGTGCCAGCAGTGACGACAGAGGATATACGCAGTATTTT. The entire variable domain, with the rest obtained from reference TRBV25-1 and TRBJ2-3, is as follows: EADIYQTPRYLVIGTGKKITLECSQTMGHDKMYWYQQDPGMELHLIHYSYGVNSTEKGDLSSESTVSRIRTEHFPLTLESARPSHTSQYLCASSDDRGYTQYFGPGTRLTVL.

This clone was observed a few times. The chain is built from TRBV19 and TRBJ1-5, with a weak D call TRBD1 (6 bases). The CDR3 has 14 amino acids. Germline V CDR1 and CDR2: LNHDA, SQIVND (reference sequence). V lost 3 bases, J lost 4 bases, and 10 bases lay in between. The CDR3 sequence: CASSMLRGNQPQHF. CDR3 in DNA: TGTGCCAGTAGTATGCTAAGGGGGAATCAGCCCCAGCATTTT.

The rearrangement uses TRBV11-3 and TRBJ2-6; D uncertain. Germline CDR1 is SGHNT and CDR2 is YENEEA. The CDR3 runs to 15 residues. V lost 1 base, J lost 0 bases, and 4 bases lay in between. CDR3 DNA sequence: TGTGCCAGCAGCTTAGGGGACTCTGGGGCCAACGTCCTGACTTTC. Encoded protein: CASSLGDSGANVLTF. Full variable domain (rest looked up from reference TRBV11-3 and TRBJ2-6): EAGVVQSPRYKIIEKKQPVAFWCNPISGHNTLYWYLQNLGQGPELLIRYENEEAVDDSQLPKDRFSAERLKGVDSTLKIQPAELGDSAVYLCASSLGDSGANVLTFGAGSRLTVL.

The V call is TRBV30, the J call TRBJ1-4; D unclear. V was pared by 0 bases and J by 7 bases, with 9 bases between. The CDR3 loop spans 13 amino acids. Germline lookup yields CDR1 GTSNPN and CDR2 SVGIG (reference sequence). CDR3 bases: TGTGCCTGGAGTGTCCGTGCGGTTGAAAAACTGTTTTTT. Translation gives CAWSVRAVEKLFF. Supplemented by reference TRBV30 and TRBJ1-4, the full variable domain reads SQTIHQWPATLVQPVGSPLSLECTVEGTSNPNLYWYRQAAGRGLQLLFYSVGIGQISSEVPQNLSASRPQDRQFILSSKKLLLSDSGFYLCAWSVRAVEKLFFGSGTQLSVL.

This clone has only a few counts. The chain has TRBV14 and TRBJ1-3; no definite D call. Trimming cost V 1 base and J 4 bases, with 5 bases left between them. Germline values: CDR1 SGHDN, CDR2 FVKESK. This CDR3 contains 13 residues. The CDR3, as DNA: TGTGCCAGCAGCCAAGTCGCGGGAAACACCATATATTTT. Its protein is CASSQVAGNTIYF.

This chain links TRBV9 with TRBJ2-1, with 8 bases matching TRBD2. V was pared by 0 bases and J by 0 bases, with 8 bases of the junction left unmatched. This CDR3 is built from 18 residues. CDR1 SGDLS and CDR2 YYNGEE come from the germline V gene. The CDR3 region is CASSVDSGIDSSYNEQFF. In DNA form, the CDR3 reads TGTGCCAGCAGCGTAGATAGCGGGATCGATAGCTCCTACAATGAGCAGTTCTTC.

The J gene is TRBJ2-4, the V gene TRBV5-1; D gene unclear. CDR1 is SGHRS, CDR2 YFSETQ, per germline. The CDR3 spans 16 residues. With 0 bases removed from V and 0 bases from J, the gap between germline ends came to 10 bases. The CDR3 here is CASSLEPNLAKNIQYF. The CDR3 DNA is TGCGCCAGCAGCTTGGAGCCTAACTTAGCCAAAAACATTCAGTACTTC.

The CDR3 protein is CAWRGGESNSPLHF. Here the CDR3 DNA reads TGTGCCTGGAGGGGAGGGGAGAGTAATTCACCCCTCCACTTT. The chain links TRBV30 to TRBJ1-6; perhaps TRBD1 as D (5 bases). From germline, CDR1 is GTSNPN and CDR2 SVGIG (reference sequence). The V and J ends lost 3 bases and 6 bases respectively, with 12 bases between them. The CDR3 contains 14 residues.

The rearrangement joins TRBV7-2 to TRBJ2-5, with D unclear. The CDR3 spans 11 residues. In germline, CDR1 is SGHTA, CDR2 FQGNSA. Trimming pared 4 bases from V and 3 bases from J, leaving 3 bases between. The CDR3 here is CASSSKETQYF. The DNA of the CDR3 is TGTGCCAGCAGCTCAAAAGAGACCCAGTACTTC.

The chain is built from TRBV6-5 and TRBJ1-5, with 9 bases fitting TRBD1. J was trimmed by 0 bases and V by 6 bases; bases with no gene match: 3. Germline V gene data show CDR1 as MNHEY and CDR2 as SVGAGI. This CDR3 spans 15 amino acids. The CDR3 reads CASSGQGYSNQPQHF. In DNA form, the CDR3 reads TGTGCCAGCAGCGGACAGGGGTATAGCAATCAGCCCCAGCATTTT.

This chain connects TRBV28 to TRBJ1-1; D unresolved. This CDR3 spans 13 amino acids. V was pared by 7 bases and J by 2 bases, with 11 bases between. CDR1 and CDR2 from the germline V gene are MDHEN and SYDVKM. This chain's CDR3 is CASTFELNTEAFF. For the CDR3, the DNA is TGTGCCAGCACCTTCGAGCTTAACACTGAAGCTTTCTTT.